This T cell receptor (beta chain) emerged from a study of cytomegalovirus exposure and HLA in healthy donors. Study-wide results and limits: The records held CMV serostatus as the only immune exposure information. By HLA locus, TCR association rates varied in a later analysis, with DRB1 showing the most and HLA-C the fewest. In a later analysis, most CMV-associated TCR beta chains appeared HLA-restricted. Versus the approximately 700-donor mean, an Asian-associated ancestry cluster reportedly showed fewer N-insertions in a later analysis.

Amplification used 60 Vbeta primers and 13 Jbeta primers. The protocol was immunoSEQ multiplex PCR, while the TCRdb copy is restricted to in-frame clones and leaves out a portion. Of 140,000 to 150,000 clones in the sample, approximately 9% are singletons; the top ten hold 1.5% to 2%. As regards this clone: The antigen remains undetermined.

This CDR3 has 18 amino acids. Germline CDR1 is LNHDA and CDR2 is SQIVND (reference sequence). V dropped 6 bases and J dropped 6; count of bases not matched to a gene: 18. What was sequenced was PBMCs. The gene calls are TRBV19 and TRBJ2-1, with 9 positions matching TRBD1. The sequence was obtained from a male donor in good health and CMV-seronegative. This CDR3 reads CASSGQGSPTLRFNEQFF. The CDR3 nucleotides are TGTGCCAGTAGCGGACAGGGGTCCCCTACCCTCAGGTTCAATGAGCAGTTCTTC.